In its sample, the clone carrying this T cell receptor (beta chain) is large (0.1 to 1%). The antigen remains unidentified. This sample is drawn from a study of T cells in localized non-small cell lung cancer. Produced via immunoSEQ multiplex PCR; TCRdb's table is partial and in-frame only. The sample yields about 1,400 clones, roughly a fifth seen once. Study-wide results and caveats: Sequencing was restricted to one tumor region; therefore, heterogeneity remains possible.

Germline CDR1 reads SGHNT; CDR2 reads YENEEA. This CDR3 comprises 18 residues. V lost 4 bases and J lost 6, with 24 bases in between. The starting material was lung tumor tissue, obtained before any cancer treatment. The V gene is TRBV11-3, the J gene TRBJ2-2; D is possibly TRBD1 or TRBD2 (5 bases each). The TCR comes from a male donor older than 55 with stage III squamous cell lung carcinoma. The CDR3 reads CASSYRDAWFMLSGELFF. The CDR3 DNA follows: TGTGCCAGCAGCTACCGGGACGCCTGGTTCATGTTGTCCGGGGAGCTGTTTTTT.